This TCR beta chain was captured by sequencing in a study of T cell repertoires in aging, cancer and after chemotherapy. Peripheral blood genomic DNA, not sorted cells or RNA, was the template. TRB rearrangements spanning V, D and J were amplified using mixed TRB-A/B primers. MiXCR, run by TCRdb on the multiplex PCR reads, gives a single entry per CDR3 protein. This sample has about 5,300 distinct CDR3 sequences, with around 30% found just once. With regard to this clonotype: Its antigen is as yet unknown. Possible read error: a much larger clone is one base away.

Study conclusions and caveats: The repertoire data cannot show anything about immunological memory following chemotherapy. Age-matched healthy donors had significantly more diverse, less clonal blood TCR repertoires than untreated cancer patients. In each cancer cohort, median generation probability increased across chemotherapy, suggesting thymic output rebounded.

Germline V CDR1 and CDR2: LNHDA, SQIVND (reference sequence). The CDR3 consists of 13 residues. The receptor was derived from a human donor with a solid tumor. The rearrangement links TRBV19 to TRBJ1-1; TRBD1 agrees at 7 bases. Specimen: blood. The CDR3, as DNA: TGTGTCAGCAAACGGGACAGGAACACTGAAGCTTTCTTT. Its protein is CVSKRDRNTEAFF.